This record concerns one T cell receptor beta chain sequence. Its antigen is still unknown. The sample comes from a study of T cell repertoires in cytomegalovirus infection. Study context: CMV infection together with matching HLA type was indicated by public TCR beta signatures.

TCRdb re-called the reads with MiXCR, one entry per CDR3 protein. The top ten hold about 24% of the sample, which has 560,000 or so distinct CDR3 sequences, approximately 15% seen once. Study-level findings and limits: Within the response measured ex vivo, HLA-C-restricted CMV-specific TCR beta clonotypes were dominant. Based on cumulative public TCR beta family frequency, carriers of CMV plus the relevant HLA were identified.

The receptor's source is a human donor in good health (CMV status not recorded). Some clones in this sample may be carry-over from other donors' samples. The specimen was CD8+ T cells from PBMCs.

CDR3 nucleotides: TGTGCCAGCAGCGGGGGGGGCGCACCCCTCCACTTT. This encodes CASSGGGAPLHF. This chain joins TRBV5-4 and TRBJ1-6, with D maybe TRBD1 (6 bases). Germline loops: CDR1 SGHNT, CDR2 YYREEE (reference sequence). CDR3 length: 12 amino acids. The V and J ends lost 4 bases and 11 bases respectively, with 10 bases between them.